This T cell receptor beta chain appears in the sequencing data of a study of metastatic and nonmetastatic thyroid tumors. Turning to the study itself: The authors compared repertoires across blood and tumor or nodule tissue from malignant and benign thyroid patients.

Notes on the study in general: Across blood and tumor, TCR beta diversity in malignant thyroid tumors was reportedly significantly higher than in benign nodules.

Prior to thyroid surgery, none of the patients had received any treatment. CDR3 length: 16 amino acids. Germline CDR1 reads MNHEY; CDR2 reads SMNVEV (reference sequence). V trimming: 3 bases; J trimming: 1 base; junction bases outside the gene matches: 4. TCRdb re-called clones from the PCR reads using MiXCR. The sample consists of a few thousand clones, approximately 35% of them appearing once. By share, this clone counts as large (0.1 to 1%). Antigen: not known. This TCR came from a female donor with papillary thyroid cancer or a benign thyroid nodule (not recorded which). Some clones in this sample may be carry-over from other donors' samples. This chain links TRBV27 with TRBJ2-3; 10 nucleotides match TRBD2. The specimen sequenced was adjacent normal tissue. CDR3 nucleotides: TGTGCCAGCAGTTTCGGGACTAGCGACCGCACAGATACGCAGTATTTT. Translated: CASSFGTSDRTDTQYF.